This T cell receptor beta chain was captured by sequencing in a study of OX40 agonist ivuxolimab in advanced cancers. Study details: A history of anti-PD-1, anti-PD-L1 or anti-CTLA-4 therapy was acceptable, and around 36% had some.

Whole-study results and caveats: Still undetermined is the antigen specificity of the expanded peripheral T cells. Near-lowest levels of clonal expansion characterized partial responders at 0.1-3.0 mg/kg.

The repertoire was sequenced with immunoSEQ multiplex PCR; TCRdb's copy has only in-frame clones and lacks some. The table shows about 64,000 clones, with over 65% occurring only once. With regard to this clone: As yet, its antigen is unknown.

The CDR3 spans 12 residues. The sequence was obtained from an adult with an advanced solid tumor such as melanoma, head and neck, liver or kidney cancer. Sequenced material: CD4+ or CD8+ T cells sorted from blood, taken in a trial of the OX40 agonist ivuxolimab. The chain is built from TRBV21-1 and TRBJ2-3; the tabulated D call, TRBD2, remains unverified against the DNA. TRBV21-1 is annotated as a pseudogene. CDR3 residues: CASSKKGGRRYF. The CDR3 DNA sequence: TGTGCCAGCAGCAAAAAGGGAGGCCGCAGGTATTTT.